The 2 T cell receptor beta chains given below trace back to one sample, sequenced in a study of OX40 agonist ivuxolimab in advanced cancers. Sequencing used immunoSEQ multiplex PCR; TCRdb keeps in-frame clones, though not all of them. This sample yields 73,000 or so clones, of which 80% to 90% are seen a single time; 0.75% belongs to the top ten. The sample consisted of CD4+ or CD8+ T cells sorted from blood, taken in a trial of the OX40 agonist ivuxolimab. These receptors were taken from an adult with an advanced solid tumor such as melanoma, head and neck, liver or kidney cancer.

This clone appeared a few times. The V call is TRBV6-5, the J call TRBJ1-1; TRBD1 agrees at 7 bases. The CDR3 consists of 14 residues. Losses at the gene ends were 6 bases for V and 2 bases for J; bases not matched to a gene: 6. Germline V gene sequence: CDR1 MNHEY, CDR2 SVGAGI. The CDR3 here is CASSDRDRNTEAFF. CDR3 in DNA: TGTGCCAGCAGCGACAGGGACCGCAACACTGAAGCTTTCTTT.

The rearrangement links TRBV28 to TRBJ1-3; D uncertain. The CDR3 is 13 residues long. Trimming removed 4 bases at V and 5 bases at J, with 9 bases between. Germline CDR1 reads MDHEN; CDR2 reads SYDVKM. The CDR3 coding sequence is TGTGCCAGCAGTTCCTCTTTAAGAAACACCATATATTTT. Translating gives CASSSSLRNTIYF.